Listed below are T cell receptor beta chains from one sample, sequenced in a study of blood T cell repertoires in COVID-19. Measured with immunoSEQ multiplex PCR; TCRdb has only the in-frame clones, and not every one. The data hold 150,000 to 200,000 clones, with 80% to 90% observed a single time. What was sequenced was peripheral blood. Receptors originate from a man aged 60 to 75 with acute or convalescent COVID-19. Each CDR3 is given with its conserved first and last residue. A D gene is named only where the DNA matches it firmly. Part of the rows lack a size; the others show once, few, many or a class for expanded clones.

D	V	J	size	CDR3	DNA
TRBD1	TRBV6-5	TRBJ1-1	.	CATRGGGTEAFF	TGTGCCACCCGAGGGGGCGGCACTGAAGCTTTCTTT
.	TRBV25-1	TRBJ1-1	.	CASSESGRESEAFF	TGTGCCAGCAGTGAATCAGGGCGAGAGTCTGAAGCTTTCTTT
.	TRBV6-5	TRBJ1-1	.	CASSYSGGAEAFF	TGTGCCAGCAGTTACTCGGGAGGGGCTGAAGCTTTCTTT
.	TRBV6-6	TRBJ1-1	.	CASSYNNMNTEAFF	TGTGCCAGCAGTTACAACAACATGAACACTGAAGCTTTCTTT
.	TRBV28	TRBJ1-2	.	CASSLPPPGGYTF	TGTGCCAGCAGTTTACCCCCCCCCGGTGGCTACACCTTC
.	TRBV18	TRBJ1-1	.	CASSPILGRVNTEAFF	TGTGCCAGCTCACCGATTTTGGGCAGGGTGAACACTGAAGCTTTCTTT
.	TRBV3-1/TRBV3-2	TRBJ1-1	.	CASSLYSTGNTEAFF	TGTGCCAGCAGCCTTTATTCGACAGGGAACACTGAAGCTTTCTTT
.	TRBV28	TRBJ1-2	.	CASSLPLWTGGYTF	TGTGCCAGCAGTTTACCCTTATGGACGGGGGGCTACACCTTC
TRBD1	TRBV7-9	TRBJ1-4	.	CASSLGTGNEKLFF	TGTGCCAGCAGCCTAGGGACAGGGAATGAAAAACTGTTTTTT
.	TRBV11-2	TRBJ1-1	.	CASSFYNSFFPNTEAFF	TGTGCCAGCAGCTTTTATAACAGCTTCTTCCCGAACACTGAAGCTTTCTTT
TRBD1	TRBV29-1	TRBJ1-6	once	CSVAEGQRNSPLHF	TGCAGCGTCGCCGAGGGACAGAGAAATTCACCCCTCCACTTT
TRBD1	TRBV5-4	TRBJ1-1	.	CASSLPTGGPNTEAFF	TGTGCCAGCAGCTTACCGACAGGGGGTCCGAACACTGAAGCTTTCTTT
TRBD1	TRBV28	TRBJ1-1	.	CASSFGDRRAFF	TGTGCCAGCAGTTTCGGGGACAGGAGAGCTTTCTTT
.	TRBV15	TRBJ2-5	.	CATSRGDSSRRSEETQYF	TGTGCCACCAGCAGGGGGGACTCCTCTCGCCGTAGCGAAGAGACCCAGTACTTC
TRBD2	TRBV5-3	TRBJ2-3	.	CARSGFGWTSGSTDTQYF	TGTGCCAGAAGCGGATTCGGTTGGACTAGCGGATCCACAGATACGCAGTATTTT
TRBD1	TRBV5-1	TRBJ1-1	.	CASSLVGQGTNTEAFF	TGCGCCAGCAGCTTGGTGGGACAGGGGACGAACACTGAAGCTTTCTTT
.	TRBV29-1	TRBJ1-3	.	CSVERGTGNTIYF	TGCAGCGTTGAAAGGGGAACTGGAAACACCATATATTTT
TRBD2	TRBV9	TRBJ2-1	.	CASSGGTSGDSYNEQFF	TGTGCCAGCAGCGGGGGGACTAGCGGGGATTCCTACAATGAGCAGTTCTTC
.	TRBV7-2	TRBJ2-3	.	CASSVRSGTTDTQYF	TGTGCCAGCAGCGTACGCTCGGGTACCACAGATACGCAGTATTTT
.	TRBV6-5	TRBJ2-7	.	CASRPPKGLNYEQYF	TGTGCCAGCAGGCCACCGAAGGGACTTAACTACGAGCAGTACTTC
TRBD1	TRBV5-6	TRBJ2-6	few	CASQKQGLGGANVLTF	TGTGCCAGCCAAAAACAGGGGCTAGGCGGGGCCAACGTCCTGACTTTC
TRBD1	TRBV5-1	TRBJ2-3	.	CASRRQGSTDTQYF	TGCGCCAGCCGCAGACAGGGTAGCACAGATACGCAGTATTTT
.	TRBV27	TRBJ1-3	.	CASSPGVLSSGNTIYF	TGTGCCAGCAGTCCGGGGGTCCTATCCTCTGGAAACACCATATATTTT
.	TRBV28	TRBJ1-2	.	CASAQALYGYTF	TGTGCCAGCGCTCAAGCGCTCTATGGCTACACCTTC
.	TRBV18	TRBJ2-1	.	CASSPPTRDEQFF	TGTGCCAGCTCACCCCCCACGCGGGATGAGCAGTTCTTC
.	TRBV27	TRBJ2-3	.	CASSPYSGLTDTQYF	TGTGCCAGCAGTCCATACTCGGGACTCACAGATACGCAGTATTTT
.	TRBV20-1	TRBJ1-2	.	CSAPTHGYTF	TGCAGTGCACCCACTCATGGCTACACCTTC
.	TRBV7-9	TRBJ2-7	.	CASSSHRGGYEQYF	TGTGCCAGCAGCTCACATAGGGGGGGCTACGAGCAGTACTTC
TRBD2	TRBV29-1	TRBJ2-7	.	CSVEGLAGANYEQYF	TGCAGCGTTGAAGGTTTAGCGGGAGCCAACTACGAGCAGTACTTC
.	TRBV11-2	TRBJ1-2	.	CASSLAVNYGYTF	TGTGCCAGCAGCTTAGCCGTAAACTATGGCTACACCTTC
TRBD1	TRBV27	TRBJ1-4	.	CASSLDRGNEKLFF	TGTGCCAGCAGTTTAGACAGGGGCAATGAAAAACTGTTTTTT
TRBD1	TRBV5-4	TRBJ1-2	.	CASSLGRTGGPSGYTF	TGTGCCAGCAGCTTGGGTCGGACAGGGGGCCCCTCTGGCTACACCTTC
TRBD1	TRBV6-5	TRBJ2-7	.	CASSYSTGGSYEQYF	TGTGCCAGCAGTTACTCGACAGGGGGAAGCTACGAGCAGTACTTC
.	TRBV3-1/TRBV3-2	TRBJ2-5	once	CASSQEWAGQETQYF	TGTGCCAGCAGCCAAGAATGGGCAGGCCAAGAGACCCAGTACTTC